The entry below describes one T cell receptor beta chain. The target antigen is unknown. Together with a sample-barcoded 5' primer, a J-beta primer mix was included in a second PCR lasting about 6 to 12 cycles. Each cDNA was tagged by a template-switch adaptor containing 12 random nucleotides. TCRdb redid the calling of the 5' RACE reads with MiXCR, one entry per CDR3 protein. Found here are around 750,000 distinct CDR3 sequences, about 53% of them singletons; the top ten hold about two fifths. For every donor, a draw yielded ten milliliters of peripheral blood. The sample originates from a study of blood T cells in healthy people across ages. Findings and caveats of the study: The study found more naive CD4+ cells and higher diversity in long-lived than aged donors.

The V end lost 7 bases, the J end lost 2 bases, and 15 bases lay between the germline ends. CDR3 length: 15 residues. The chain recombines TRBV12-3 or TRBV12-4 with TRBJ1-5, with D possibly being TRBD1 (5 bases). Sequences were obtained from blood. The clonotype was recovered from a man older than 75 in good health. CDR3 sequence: CASKLTGDGNQPQHF. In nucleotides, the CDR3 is TGTGCCAGCAAACTTACGGGGGACGGCAATCAGCCCCAGCATTTT.